Listed below are T cell receptor beta chains from one sample, sequenced in a study of cytomegalovirus exposure and HLA in healthy donors. Method: immunoSEQ multiplex PCR; TCRdb's copy keeps in-frame clones and lacks some. The sample has about 140,000 clones; less than 85% are singletons. Material: PBMCs. These receptors originate from a woman aged 50 to 65 in good health and CMV-seropositive. The CDR3 runs from the conserved cysteine through the conserved F or W. A D gene is named only where the DNA matches it firmly. Clone size is shown for a subset of rows, as once, few, many or a class of expanded clone.

>NA|NA|TRBV6-6|TRBJ1-6
TGTGCCAGCAGGATAGGGGTTCCGGATAATTCACCCCTCCACTTT
CASRIGVPDNSPLHF
>TRBD1|NA|TRBV6-4|TRBJ1-6
TGTGCCAGCAGTGAAGGACAGGGGAGTTATTCACCCCTCCACTTT
CASSEGQGSYSPLHF
>TRBD2|few|TRBV28|TRBJ2-1
TGTGCCACCCTGGGACTAGCGGGGGACAATGAGCAGTTCTTC
CATLGLAGDNEQFF
>TRBD1|NA|TRBV6-5|TRBJ1-5
TGTGCCAGCAGTTACTCGGGGCAGGGGGCAGGGCAGCCCCAGCATTTT
CASSYSGQGAGQPQHF
>TRBD1|NA|TRBV27|TRBJ2-7
TGTGCCAGCAGCCGACAGGGGCCGGGCTACGAGCAGTACTTC
CASSRQGPGYEQYF
>NA|NA|TRBV6-5|TRBJ2-5
TGTGCCAGCAGTTACGGCAGGGGAGGGGAGACCCAGTACTTC
CASSYGRGGETQYF
>TRBD2|once|TRBV6-5|TRBJ2-5
TGTGCCAGCGAGCTAGCGGGGGGTGAAGGGACCCAGTACTTC
CASELAGGEGTQYF
>NA|NA|TRBV6-1|TRBJ1-1
TGTGCCAGCAAATTGGGGGGAGGAGGCACTGAAGCTTTCTTT
CASKLGGGGTEAFF
>NA|once|TRBV19|TRBJ2-5
TGTGCCAGTAGTATGGAGTCGGGATGGGAGACCCAGTACTTC
CASSMESGWETQYF
>NA|once|TRBV6-5|TRBJ2-7
TGTGCCAGCAGCCGACCGGAGGTCGGTTACTACGAGCAGTACTTC
CASSRPEVGYYEQYF
>NA|NA|TRBV28|TRBJ1-2
TGTGCCAGCAGTTATACAGATGGCTACACCTTC
CASSYTDGYTF
>NA|NA|TRBV10-3|TRBJ2-1
TGTGCCATCAGTGAGGCGAATTGGGGCCGGGTCAATGAGCAGTTCTTC
CAISEANWGRVNEQFF
>NA|NA|TRBV7-3|TRBJ2-3
TGTGCCAGCAGCGGGCCACTAGAGGCAGATACGCAGTATTTT
CASSGPLEADTQYF
>TRBD1|NA|TRBV13|TRBJ2-7
TGTGCCAGCAGCATAACAGGGACAGGGTCCCCCTACGAGCAGTACTTC
CASSITGTGSPYEQYF
>NA|NA|TRBV5-1|TRBJ1-1
TGCGCCAGCAGCCCTGGTGGAGGAGAAAACACTGAAGCTTTCTTT
CASSPGGGENTEAFF
>NA|NA|TRBV27|TRBJ2-1
TGTGCCAGCAGTTTCCAGGCGCTCCCCTCCTACAATGAGCAGTTCTTC
CASSFQALPSYNEQFF
>NA|NA|TRBV18|TRBJ2-2
TGTGCCAGCTCACTCAGTTACAGGGATGCGACCGGGGAGCTGTTTTTT
CASSLSYRDATGELFF
>NA|NA|TRBV2|TRBJ2-5
TGTGCCAGCAGTGACTTTTACCAAGAGACCCAGTACTTC
CASSDFYQETQYF
>TRBD1|NA|TRBV10-3|TRBJ1-1
TGTGCCATCAGGCACGGGACAGAGAACACTGAAGCTTTCTTT
CAIRHGTENTEAFF
>TRBD1|NA|TRBV9|TRBJ2-7
TGTGCCAGCAGCGTAGAACAGGGGGCATCCTACGAGCAGTACTTC
CASSVEQGASYEQYF
>TRBD2|NA|TRBV6-5|TRBJ2-3
TGTGCCAGCAGTGCCCCGGGGGGGTTCACAGATACGCAGTATTTT
CASSAPGGFTDTQYF
>NA|NA|TRBV19|TRBJ2-7
TGTGCCAGTAGGCGGGACAGCTTCTCCTACGAGCAGTACTTC
CASRRDSFSYEQYF
>NA|NA|TRBV9|TRBJ2-2
TGTGCCAGCAGCGTAGTTGGGGGCGCACCCGGGGAGCTGTTTTTT
CASSVVGGAPGELFF
>NA|NA|TRBV7-2|TRBJ2-3
TGTGCCAGCAGCGTAACTACAGGGTTGAGAGATACGCAGTATTTT
CASSVTTGLRDTQYF
>TRBD1|once|TRBV9|TRBJ1-2
TGTGCCAGCAGCGGAGGGATGGGGACAGGCCCATTTAACTATGGCTACACCTTC
CASSGGMGTGPFNYGYTF
>NA|NA|TRBV5-4|TRBJ1-4
TGTGCCAGCAGCTTGAGGAGAGATGAAAAACTGTTTTTT
CASSLRRDEKLFF
>NA|NA|TRBV11-2|TRBJ1-1
TGCGCCAGCAGCTCGGGGGAGAGCTTAGACACTGAAGCTTTCTTT
CASSSGESLDTEAFF
>TRBD2|NA|TRBV5-6|TRBJ2-1
TGTGCCAGCAGCACTTTGCCTAGCGGGGGGTTTTACAATGAGCAGTTCTTC
CASSTLPSGGFYNEQFF
>TRBD1|NA|TRBV6-5|TRBJ1-4
TGTGCCAGCAACTGGACAGGGAATGAAAAACTGTTTTTT
CASNWTGNEKLFF
>TRBD1|NA|TRBV7-8|TRBJ1-5
TGTGCCAGCAGCCCACCGGACAGGGGGCCTGATCAGCCCCAGCATTTT
CASSPPDRGPDQPQHF
>NA|NA|TRBV19|TRBJ1-5
TGTGCCAGTAGTATTCCGACAGGCAATCAGCCCCAGCATTTT
CASSIPTGNQPQHF
>NA|NA|TRBV2|TRBJ1-2
TGTGCCAGCAGTGAAAGGCAGGCTTTGGGCTACACCTTC
CASSERQALGYTF
>TRBD1|few|TRBV5-4|TRBJ1-1
TGTGCCAGCAGCGTGGGACAGGGTGGCGGCACTGAAGCTTTCTTT
CASSVGQGGGTEAFF